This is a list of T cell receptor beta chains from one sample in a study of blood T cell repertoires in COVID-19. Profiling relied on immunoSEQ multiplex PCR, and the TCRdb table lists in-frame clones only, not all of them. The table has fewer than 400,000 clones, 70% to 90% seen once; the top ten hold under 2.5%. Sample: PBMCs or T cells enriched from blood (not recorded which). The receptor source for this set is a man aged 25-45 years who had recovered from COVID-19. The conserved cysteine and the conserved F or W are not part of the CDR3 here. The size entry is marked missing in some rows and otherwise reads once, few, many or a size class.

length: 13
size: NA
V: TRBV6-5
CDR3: ASSYRWSSGNTIY

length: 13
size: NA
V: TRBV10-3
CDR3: AISSQGGNTGELF

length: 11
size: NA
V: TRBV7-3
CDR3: ASSAGLGTEAF

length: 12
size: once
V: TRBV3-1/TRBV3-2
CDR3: ASSPLGYAGELF

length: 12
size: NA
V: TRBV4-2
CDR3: ASSQTGAREGYT

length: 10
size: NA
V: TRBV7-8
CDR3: ASRLSEETQY

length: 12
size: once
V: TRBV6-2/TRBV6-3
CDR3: ASSYEAGGETQY

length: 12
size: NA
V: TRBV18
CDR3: ASTRDSLSYGYT

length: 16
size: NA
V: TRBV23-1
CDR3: ASSIRPTGGRANEKLF

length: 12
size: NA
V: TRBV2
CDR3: ASSVTSGLNEQF

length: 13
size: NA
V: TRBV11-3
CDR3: ASSVTSGGYNEQF

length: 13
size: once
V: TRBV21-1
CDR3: ASSTPTESQETQY

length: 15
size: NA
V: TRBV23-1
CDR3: ASSQPRDSSFFYEQY

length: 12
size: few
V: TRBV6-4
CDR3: ANKWGQPNYEQY

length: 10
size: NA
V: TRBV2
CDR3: ASMFYPGELF

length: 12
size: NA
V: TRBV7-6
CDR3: ASSPRTGNTEAF

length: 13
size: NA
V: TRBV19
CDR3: ASRIGGTSTDTQY

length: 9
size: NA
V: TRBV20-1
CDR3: SAKKNTEAF

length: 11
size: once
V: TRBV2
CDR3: ASSNRGNYGYT

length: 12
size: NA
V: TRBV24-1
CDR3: ATSEDDRDYGYT

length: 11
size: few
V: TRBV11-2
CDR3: ASSAVLAGGRF

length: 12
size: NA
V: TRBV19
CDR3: ASSMQVGSDEQY

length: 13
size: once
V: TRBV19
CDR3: ASSTGTGSTDTQY

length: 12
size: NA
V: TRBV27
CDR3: ASSRFRENQPQH

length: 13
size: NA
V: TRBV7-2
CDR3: ASSFSQGYLNTIY

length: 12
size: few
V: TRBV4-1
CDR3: ASRSQTMNTEAF

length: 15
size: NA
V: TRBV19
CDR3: ASSISSSGGRIYEQY